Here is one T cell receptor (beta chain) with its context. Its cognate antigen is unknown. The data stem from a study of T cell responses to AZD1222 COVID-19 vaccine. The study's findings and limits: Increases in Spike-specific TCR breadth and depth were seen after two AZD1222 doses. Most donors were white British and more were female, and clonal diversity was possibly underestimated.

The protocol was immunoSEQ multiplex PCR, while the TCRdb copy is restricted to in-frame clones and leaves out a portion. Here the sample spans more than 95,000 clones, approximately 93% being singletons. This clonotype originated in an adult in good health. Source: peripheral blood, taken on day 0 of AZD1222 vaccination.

The CDR3 spells CASSDRETQYF. CDR3 nucleotide sequence: TGTGCCAGCAGTGATAGAGAGACCCAGTACTTC. This chain connects TRBV2 to TRBJ2-5; the D is unclear. The CDR3 is made up of 11 amino acids. Trimming removed 3 bases from V and 4 bases from J, with 3 bases in between. Looked up from germline, CDR1 is SNHLY and CDR2 is FYNNEI.